The 30 T cell receptor beta chains presented below share a single source sample, sequenced in a study of chemoradiotherapy in HPV16-positive cancers. Only in-frame clones appear in the TCRdb table, and some are missing; sequencing was by immunoSEQ multiplex PCR. The sample has over 10,000 clones; around three quarters are singletons. This specimen was taken from a patient who underwent chemoradiotherapy. These receptors were taken from a human donor with HPV-associated anogenital cancer.

The chain links TRBV2 to TRBJ1-3; D possibly corresponds to TRBD1 (5 bases). In germline, CDR1 is SNHLY, CDR2 FYNNEI. V was shortened by 9 bases and J by 0 bases, with 12 bases between the two germline ends. The CDR3 runs 14 residues. The CDR3 reads CASRGVFSGNTIYF. DNA of the CDR3: TGTGCCAGTCGAGGGGTGTTCTCTGGAAACACCATATATTTT.

V usage is TRBV5-1 and J usage is TRBJ1-1; a possible D gene is TRBD1 (5 bases). Germline V gives CDR1 SGHRS, CDR2 YFSETQ. Deletions cut 2 bases from V and 1 base from J, with 12 bases between. CDR3 size: 15 residues. In DNA form, the CDR3 reads TGCGCCAGCAGCTTTCTTCAGGGTGCGAACACTGAAGCTTTCTTT. Translation gives CASSFLQGANTEAFF.

The chain couples TRBV7-9 to TRBJ1-1; maybe TRBD1 (5 bases). Germline CDR1 and CDR2: SEHNR and FQNEAQ (reference sequence). V was clipped by 7 bases and J by 2 bases, with 8 bases between them. This CDR3 has 12 residues. The CDR3 is CASTQGNTEAFF. CDR3 nucleotide sequence: TGTGCCAGCACCCAGGGTAACACTGAAGCTTTCTTT.

This sequence joins TRBV6-6 and TRBJ1-1, with D possibly TRBD1 on 5 matching bases. CDR3 length: 14 residues. The germline gives CDR1 MNHNY, CDR2 SVGAGI (reference sequence). Trimming removed 0 bases from V and 3 bases from J, with 8 bases in between. In DNA form, the CDR3 reads TGTGCCAGCAGTTACTCGATGGGGGACACTGAAGCTTTCTTT. This codes for CASSYSMGDTEAFF.

The chain couples TRBV11-1 to TRBJ2-1, with 10 bases identical to TRBD2. CDR3 size: 16 residues. Germline V lookup: CDR1 SGHAT, CDR2 FQDESV (reference sequence). V trimming: 5 bases; J trimming: 10 bases; junction bases outside the gene matches: 14. CDR3 loop: CASSPRWSGGAKEQFF. The CDR3 DNA is TGTGCCAGCAGCCCCCGGTGGAGCGGGGGGGCAAAGGAGCAGTTCTTC.

The chain combines TRBV5-4 with TRBJ2-1; 9 bases match TRBD2. Germline V gene sequence: CDR1 SGHNT, CDR2 YYREEE (reference sequence). This CDR3 contains 15 residues. With 4 bases clipped from V and 3 bases from J, the junction kept 5 bases outside the gene matches. CDR3 coding DNA: TGTGCCAGCAGCCTTAGCGGGGGCCACTACAATGAGCAGTTCTTC. Amino acids: CASSLSGGHYNEQFF.

The rearrangement joins TRBV19 to TRBJ1-2, with D possibly being TRBD1 (5 bases). CDR1 is LNHDA and CDR2 is SQIVND in the germline V gene (reference sequence). CDR3 length equals 14 residues. The V and J ends lost 6 bases and 4 bases respectively, with 15 bases between them. The CDR3 reads CASSDPGTSYGYTF. The CDR3 nucleotides read TGTGCCAGTAGCGATCCCGGGACCTCCTATGGCTACACCTTC.

This clone was recorded once. This chain links TRBV18 with TRBJ2-7; D unclear. CDR3 size: 13 residues. CDR1 is KGHSH, CDR2 LQKENI, per germline. Trimming pared 2 bases from V and 0 bases from J, leaving 5 bases between. The CDR3 sequence: CASSPAGSYEQYF. In DNA form, the CDR3 reads TGTGCCAGCTCACCAGCAGGCTCCTACGAGCAGTACTTC.

The chain links TRBV7-2 to TRBJ2-7; either TRBD1 or TRBD2 may fit D (5 bases each). Per germline, CDR1 SGHTA and CDR2 FQGNSA. The ends were cut back, 5 bases at V and 2 bases at J, with 13 bases in the middle. This CDR3 spans 14 amino acids. The CDR3 DNA is TGTGCCAGCAGCGCCGGGACGAGAACCTACGAGCAGTACTTC. Its translation: CASSAGTRTYEQYF.

J is TRBJ2-5 and V is TRBV4-2, with D possibly being TRBD2 (5 bases). The CDR3 is 15 residues long. Trimming pared 0 bases from V and 1 base from J, leaving 9 bases between. CDR1 is LGHNA, CDR2 YNFKEQ, per germline. Written as DNA, the CDR3 is TGTGCCAGCAGCCAAGATCGGGGAGTCCAAGAGACCCAGTACTTC. As protein: CASSQDRGVQETQYF.

This chain connects TRBV19 to TRBJ1-1; D uncertain. CDR1 LNHDA and CDR2 SQIVND come from the germline V gene (reference sequence). V was shortened by 5 bases and J by 8 bases, with 12 bases between the two germline ends. The CDR3 runs 12 residues. CDR3 nucleotides: TGTGCCAGTAGTTCCGAGCGGAGAGAAGCTTTCTTT. It encodes CASSSERREAFF.

This clone was found once. The chain couples TRBV11-2 to TRBJ1-1; unclear D gene. The length of the CDR3 is 13 residues. Germline CDR1 is SGHAT and CDR2 is FQNNGV. V was clipped by 1 base and J by 0 bases, with 3 bases between them. For the CDR3, the DNA is TGTGCCAGCAGCTTAGTGGTGAACACTGAAGCTTTCTTT. This sequence encodes CASSLVVNTEAFF.

This clone appeared a single time. V usage is TRBV11-3 and J usage is TRBJ2-7; 8 bases agree with TRBD1. Germline V lookup: CDR1 SGHNT, CDR2 YENEEA. The trim removed 5 bases at V and 1 base at J, leaving 4 bases unmatched. The CDR3 consists of 14 residues. CDR3 DNA: TGTGCCAGCAGCCCTCGACAGGGGTCCTACGAGCAGTACTTC. This encodes CASSPRQGSYEQYF.

This chain connects TRBV4-1 to TRBJ1-5; 7 bases are shared with TRBD1. The CDR3 contains 15 residues. Germline lookup yields CDR1 MGHRA and CDR2 YSYEKL. Losses at the gene ends were 3 bases for V and 3 bases for J; bases not matched to a gene: 5. This chain's CDR3 is CASSQNDRDNQPQHF. CDR3 DNA sequence: TGCGCCAGCAGCCAGAATGACAGGGACAATCAGCCCCAGCATTTT.

The chain joins TRBV5-1 to TRBJ2-3; D is ambiguous. This CDR3 is built from 12 residues. With 0 bases removed from V and 10 bases from J, the gap between germline ends came to 9 bases. In germline, CDR1 is SGHRS, CDR2 YFSETQ. The DNA for the CDR3 is TGCGCCAGCAGCTTGGAGCCAGGAGCGCAGTATTTT. Translated: CASSLEPGAQYF.

This chain joins TRBV4-2 and TRBJ2-3; no firm D call. Germline CDR1 is LGHNA and CDR2 is YNFKEQ. The germline V and J ends were trimmed by 0 bases and 4 bases, with 8 bases remaining between them. This CDR3 is built from 14 residues. CDR3 coding DNA: TGTGCCAGCAGCCAAGATCTGTGGGCAGATACGCAGTATTTT. This encodes CASSQDLWADTQYF.

This clone was seen a single time. This chain joins TRBV19 and TRBJ1-1; weak D call: TRBD1 (6 bases). Germline V gene data show CDR1 as LNHDA and CDR2 as SQIVND (reference sequence). The ends were cut back, 2 bases at V and 5 bases at J, with 15 bases in the middle. CDR3 size: 15 residues. In DNA, the CDR3 is TGTGCCAGTAGTATAAGTCACAGGGCAAGGACTGAAGCTTTCTTT. Translated, it gives CASSISHRARTEAFF.

The chain has TRBV5-8 and TRBJ1-6; D is undetermined. Germline V CDR1 and CDR2: SGHTS, YDEGEE. The CDR3 runs to 14 residues. Between the trimmed V and J ends, which lost 2 bases and 5 bases, there was a span of 8 bases. Here the CDR3 DNA reads TGTGCCAGCAGCTTCTCAGGCAATAATTCACCCCTCCACTTT. Its translation: CASSFSGNNSPLHF.

The chain couples TRBV11-1 to TRBJ2-3; D is unresolved. V was clipped by 1 base and J by 2 bases, with 7 bases between them. CDR3 length: 14 amino acids. CDR1 is SGHAT, CDR2 FQDESV, per germline (reference sequence). Here the CDR3 DNA reads TGTGCCAGCAGCTTAGTAGCCCCCACAGATACGCAGTATTTT. Translating gives CASSLVAPTDTQYF.

This clone was found once. CDR3 bases: TGTGCCTGGAGCCCAATCCTAGCGGGGGGGCTTACAGATACGCAGTATTTT. Encoded protein: CAWSPILAGGLTDTQYF. The chain links TRBV30 to TRBJ2-3, with TRBD2 matching over 12 bases. CDR3 length equals 17 residues. Germline V gene data show CDR1 as GTSNPN and CDR2 as SVGIG (reference sequence). Trimming took 3 bases from V and 3 from J; bases not matched to a gene: 10. The variable domain in full, completed from reference TRBV30 and TRBJ2-3, reads SQTIHQWPATLVQPVGSPLSLECTVEGTSNPNLYWYRQAAGRGLQLLFYSVGIGQISSEVPQNLSASRPQDRQFILSSKKLLLSDSGFYLCAWSPILAGGLTDTQYFGPGTRLTVL.

The rearrangement links TRBV7-2 to TRBJ2-1; D may be TRBD2 (6 bases). V shed 5 bases and J shed 5 bases, with 13 bases lying between them. CDR1 is SGHTA and CDR2 is FQGNSA in the germline V gene. CDR3 length: 14 residues. The CDR3 sequence is CASSRPGAHNEQFF. In DNA, the CDR3 is TGTGCCAGCAGCAGGCCGGGAGCCCACAATGAGCAGTTCTTC.

The CDR3 nucleotides read TGTGCCAGCAGTCGGACAGGGTCGGTAGAGACCCAGTACTTC. Encoded protein: CASSRTGSVETQYF. The rearrangement uses TRBV27 and TRBJ2-5; 8 bases line up with TRBD1. The V gene end was trimmed by 5 bases and the J gene end by 4 bases; junction bases not matched to a gene: 6. Germline V gene data show CDR1 as MNHEY and CDR2 as SMNVEV (reference sequence). CDR3 length: 14 residues.

The chain has TRBV7-9 and TRBJ2-5, with D possibly matching TRBD2 (5 bases). Germline V CDR1 and CDR2: SEHNR, FQNEAQ (reference sequence). Deletions cut 7 bases from V and 4 bases from J, with 16 bases between. The CDR3 length is 14 residues. The CDR3 is CASIPREYRETQYF. In DNA, the CDR3 is TGTGCCAGCATCCCTCGGGAATACAGAGAGACCCAGTACTTC.

J is TRBJ2-3 and V is TRBV5-6; D remains ambiguous. This CDR3 has 13 amino acids. The V end was cut by 3 bases, the J end by 6 bases, with 11 bases between. CDR1 is SGHDT, CDR2 YYEEEE, per germline. The CDR3: CASSSVRVDTQYF. The CDR3 DNA reads as TGTGCCAGCAGCTCTGTTCGTGTGGATACGCAGTATTTT.

This clone was counted between two and nine times. The V gene is TRBV7-2, the J gene TRBJ2-2; 13 bases match TRBD2. Germline V gene sequence: CDR1 SGHTA, CDR2 FQGNSA. CDR3 length: 15 residues. J lost 7 bases, V lost 7 bases, and 6 bases had no gene match. CDR3 nucleotide sequence: TGTGCCAGCACCCCCACTAGCGGGGGGGTCGGGGAGCTGTTTTTT. Translated: CASTPTSGGVGELFF.

This sequence joins TRBV4-2 and TRBJ1-1; D is ambiguous. The V and J ends lost 1 base and 1 base respectively, with 7 bases between them. The V gene's germline CDR1 is LGHNA and CDR2 YNFKEQ. The CDR3 consists of 14 residues. CDR3 in DNA: TGTGCCAGCAGCCAAGGTGGGCAGAACACTGAAGCTTTCTTT. Amino acid sequence: CASSQGGQNTEAFF.

In this sample, this clone turned up a few times. The chain joins TRBV7-2 to TRBJ2-7, with D possibly being TRBD2 (6 bases). This CDR3 region has 17 residues. Germline-derived CDR1 and CDR2 are SGHTA and FQGNSA. V shed 2 bases and J shed 0 bases, with 17 bases lying between them. The CDR3 nucleotides are TGTGCCAGCAGCTTATTCGGGGTAGCGGATAGCTCCTACGAGCAGTACTTC. Translating it yields CASSLFGVADSSYEQYF.

J is TRBJ2-5 and V is TRBV7-2, with 15 bases that match TRBD2. J was trimmed by 2 bases and V by 5 bases; bases with no gene match: 3. Germline CDR1 and CDR2: SGHTA and FQGNSA. The CDR3 loop spans 16 amino acids. This chain's CDR3 is CASSPGTSGGQETQYF. The CDR3 nucleotides are TGTGCCAGCAGCCCCGGGACTAGCGGGGGGCAAGAGACCCAGTACTTC.

This clone was recorded a few times. V gene TRBV7-9 combines with J gene TRBJ2-5, with a tentative D call TRBD2 (7 bases). Trimming removed 3 bases at V and 5 bases at J, with 22 bases between. The CDR3 contains 17 residues. Germline CDR1 is SEHNR and CDR2 is FQNEAQ (reference sequence). For the CDR3, the DNA is TGTGCCAGCAGCTTTAGAGCCTCGGGCGGGGGCCGGGAGACCCAGTACTTC. Amino acids: CASSFRASGGGRETQYF.

The sample holds a few counts of this clone. The genes are TRBV7-8 and TRBJ2-6; maybe TRBD2 (6 bases). CDR1 and CDR2 (germline): SGHVS, FQNEAQ. The V gene lost 5 bases and the J gene lost 2 bases, with 10 bases spanning the gap. The CDR3 is 15 residues long. CDR3 loop: CASSVTGAGANVLTF. CDR3 DNA sequence: TGTGCCAGCAGCGTAACGGGGGCTGGGGCCAACGTCCTGACTTTC.